Listed below are T cell receptor beta chains from one sample, sequenced in a study of blood T cells in healthy people across ages. One entry per CDR3 protein, called by TCRdb with MiXCR from the 5' RACE reads. The table shows about 640,000 distinct CDR3 sequences, with 35% to 50% occurring only once. The sequencing sample was made of blood. These receptors all come from an elderly man in good health. CDR3s include the opening cysteine and the closing phenylalanine or tryptophan. Fields, in order: J gene, clone size, V gene, CDR3 length, D gene, CDR3 protein, CDR3 DNA. A D gene is named only where the DNA matches it firmly. Some rows have no size entry. The others give once, few or many, or a class for an expanded clone.

j_gene: TRBJ1-2
abundance: many
v_gene: TRBV6-6
len: 11
d_gene: NA
CDR3aa: CASTRGYGYTF
CDR3nt: TGTGCCAGCACCCGTGGGTATGGCTACACCTTC

j_gene: TRBJ2-5
abundance: NA
v_gene: TRBV5-1
len: 15
d_gene: NA
CDR3aa: CASSLGPIAGETQYF
CDR3nt: TGCGCCAGCAGCTTGGGACCAATAGCTGGGGAGACCCAGTACTTC

j_gene: TRBJ2-7
abundance: NA
v_gene: TRBV6-6
len: 13
d_gene: NA
CDR3aa: CASSKDSSYEQYF
CDR3nt: TGTGCCAGCAGCAAGGACAGCTCCTACGAGCAGTACTTC

j_gene: TRBJ2-5
abundance: many
v_gene: TRBV28
len: 15
d_gene: TRBD1
CDR3aa: CASSLPAGGRETQYF
CDR3nt: TGTGCCAGCAGTTTACCGGCAGGGGGTCGAGAGACCCAGTACTTC

j_gene: TRBJ2-3
abundance: NA
v_gene: TRBV20-1
len: 23
d_gene: TRBD2
CDR3aa: CSARERGFPSGTHLNTCTDTQYF
CDR3nt: TGCAGTGCTAGAGAGAGGGGGTTTCCTAGCGGGACTCATTTAAACACATGCACAGATACGCAGTATTTT

j_gene: TRBJ2-7
abundance: NA
v_gene: TRBV6-2/TRBV6-3
len: 12
d_gene: NA
CDR3aa: CAGSSDRYEQYF
CDR3nt: TGTGCCGGCAGTAGTGACAGATACGAGCAGTACTTC

j_gene: TRBJ1-6
abundance: NA
v_gene: TRBV12-3/TRBV12-4
len: 14
d_gene: NA
CDR3aa: CASSASSYNSPLHF
CDR3nt: TGTGCCAGCAGTGCTAGCTCCTATAATTCACCCCTCCACTTT

j_gene: TRBJ2-6
abundance: NA
v_gene: TRBV7-2
len: 16
d_gene: NA
CDR3aa: CASSPQSGAGANVLTF
CDR3nt: TGTGCCAGCAGCCCACAGTCGGGGGCTGGGGCCAACGTCCTGACTTTC

j_gene: TRBJ2-3
abundance: NA
v_gene: TRBV11-2
len: 17
d_gene: TRBD2
CDR3aa: CVSSKWTSGGATDMQYF
CDR3nt: TGTGTCAGCAGCAAGTGGACTAGCGGGGGGGCCACAGATATGCAGTATTTT

j_gene: TRBJ2-1
abundance: NA
v_gene: TRBV4-1
len: 15
d_gene: NA
CDR3aa: CASSQDPGIQETQFF
CDR3nt: TGCGCCAGCAGCCAAGATCCAGGGATCCAAGAGACCCAGTTCTTC

j_gene: TRBJ2-1
abundance: NA
v_gene: TRBV7-3
len: 13
d_gene: NA
CDR3aa: CASSSSRGNEQFF
CDR3nt: TGTGCCAGCAGCTCCTCCCGGGGCAATGAGCAGTTCTTC

j_gene: TRBJ2-5
abundance: few
v_gene: TRBV11-2
len: 15
d_gene: NA
CDR3aa: CASSSPTGYQETQYF
CDR3nt: TGTGCCAGCAGCTCGCCGACAGGATACCAAGAGACCCAGTACTTC

j_gene: TRBJ2-5
abundance: many
v_gene: TRBV7-2
len: 14
d_gene: NA
CDR3aa: CASSSPGAGETQYF
CDR3nt: TGTGCCAGCAGCTCCCCGGGGGCCGGTGAGACCCAGTACTTC

j_gene: TRBJ2-5
abundance: few
v_gene: TRBV5-8
len: 15
d_gene: TRBD2
CDR3aa: CASSWLAGSAETQYF
CDR3nt: TGTGCCAGCAGCTGGCTAGCGGGAAGTGCAGAGACCCAGTACTTC

j_gene: TRBJ2-1
abundance: NA
v_gene: TRBV6-5
len: 16
d_gene: NA
CDR3aa: CASSYSRGDPLRAQFF
CDR3nt: TGTGCCAGCAGTTACTCAAGGGGGGACCCTCTCAGGGCGCAGTTCTTC

j_gene: TRBJ2-1
abundance: NA
v_gene: TRBV2
len: 16
d_gene: NA
CDR3aa: CASRNGYIGSYNERFF
CDR3nt: TGTGCCAGCAGGAACGGGTATATCGGCTCCTACAATGAGCGGTTCTTC